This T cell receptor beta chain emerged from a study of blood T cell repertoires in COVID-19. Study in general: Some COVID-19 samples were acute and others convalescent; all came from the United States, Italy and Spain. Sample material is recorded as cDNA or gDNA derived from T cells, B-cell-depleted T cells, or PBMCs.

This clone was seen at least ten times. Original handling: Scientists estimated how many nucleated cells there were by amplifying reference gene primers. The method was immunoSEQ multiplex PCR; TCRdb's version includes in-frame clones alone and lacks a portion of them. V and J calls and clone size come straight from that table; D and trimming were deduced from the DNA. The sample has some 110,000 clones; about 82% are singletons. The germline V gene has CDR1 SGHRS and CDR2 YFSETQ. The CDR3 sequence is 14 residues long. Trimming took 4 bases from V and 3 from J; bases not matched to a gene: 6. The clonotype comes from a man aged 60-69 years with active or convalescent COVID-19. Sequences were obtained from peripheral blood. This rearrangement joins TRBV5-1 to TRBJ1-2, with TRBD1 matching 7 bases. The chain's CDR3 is CASSGGQLYYGYTF. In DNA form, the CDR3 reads TGCGCCAGCAGCGGGGGACAGCTCTACTATGGCTACACCTTC.